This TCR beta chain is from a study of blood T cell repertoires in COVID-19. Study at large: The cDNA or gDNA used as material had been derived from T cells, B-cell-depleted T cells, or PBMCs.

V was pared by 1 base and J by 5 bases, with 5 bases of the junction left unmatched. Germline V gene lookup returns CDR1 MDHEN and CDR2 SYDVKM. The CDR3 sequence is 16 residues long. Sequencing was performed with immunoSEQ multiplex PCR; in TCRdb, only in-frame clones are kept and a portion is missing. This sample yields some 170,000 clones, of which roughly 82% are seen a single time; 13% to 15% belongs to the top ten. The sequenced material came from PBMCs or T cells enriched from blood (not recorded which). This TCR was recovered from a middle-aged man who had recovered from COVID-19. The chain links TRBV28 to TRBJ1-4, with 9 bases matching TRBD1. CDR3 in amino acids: CASSLLPGQGNEKLFF. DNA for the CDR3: TGTGCCAGCAGTTTATTACCGGGACAGGGAAATGAAAAACTGTTTTTT.